This T cell receptor (beta chain) stems from a study of T cell clones after liver transplantation. Across the whole study: TCRbeta sequencing after a pre-transplant mixed lymphocyte reaction identified graft-donor-reactive clones, later tracked in post-transplant blood.

About this clone: Antigen specificity is unknown.

Produced via immunoSEQ multiplex PCR; TCRdb's table is partial and in-frame only. The table lists about 15,000 clones, 80% to 95% of them singletons. Whole-study findings and limits: Small, mixed patient groups and varying post-transplant times limit these conclusions.

The CDR3 totals 14 residues. V was shortened by 2 bases and J by 9 bases, with 16 bases between the two germline ends. Germline lookup yields CDR1 MGHRA and CDR2 YSYEKL. This sequence originates from a human donor who received a liver transplant. The input for sequencing was CD8+ T cells from blood, taken before liver transplant. The chain carries TRBV4-1 and TRBJ1-2; D might be TRBD1 (6 bases). The CDR3 loop is CASSQPVGGGRYTF. The CDR3 bases are TGCGCCAGCAGCCAACCCGTAGGGGGAGGACGCTACACCTTC.